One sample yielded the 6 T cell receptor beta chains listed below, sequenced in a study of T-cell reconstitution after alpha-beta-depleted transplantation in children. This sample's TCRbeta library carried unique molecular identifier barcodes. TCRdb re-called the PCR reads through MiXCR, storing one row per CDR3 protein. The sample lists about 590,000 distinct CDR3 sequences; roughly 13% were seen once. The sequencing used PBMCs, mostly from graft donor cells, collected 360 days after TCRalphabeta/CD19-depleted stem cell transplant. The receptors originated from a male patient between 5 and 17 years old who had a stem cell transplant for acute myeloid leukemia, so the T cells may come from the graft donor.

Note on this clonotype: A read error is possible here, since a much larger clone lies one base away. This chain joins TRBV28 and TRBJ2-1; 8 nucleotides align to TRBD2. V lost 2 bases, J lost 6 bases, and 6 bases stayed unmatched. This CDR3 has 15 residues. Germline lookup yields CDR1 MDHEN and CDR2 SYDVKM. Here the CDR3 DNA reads TGTGCCAGCAGTTTAGCGGGAGGCCATGGCAATGAGCAGTTCTTC. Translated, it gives CASSLAGGHGNEQFF.

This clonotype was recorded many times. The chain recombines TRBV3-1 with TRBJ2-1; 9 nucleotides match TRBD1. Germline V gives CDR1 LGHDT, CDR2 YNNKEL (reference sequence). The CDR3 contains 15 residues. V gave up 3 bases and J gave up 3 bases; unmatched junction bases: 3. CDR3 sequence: CASSQGQGFYNEQFF. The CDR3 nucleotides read TGTGCCAGCAGCCAGGGACAGGGATTCTACAATGAGCAGTTCTTC.

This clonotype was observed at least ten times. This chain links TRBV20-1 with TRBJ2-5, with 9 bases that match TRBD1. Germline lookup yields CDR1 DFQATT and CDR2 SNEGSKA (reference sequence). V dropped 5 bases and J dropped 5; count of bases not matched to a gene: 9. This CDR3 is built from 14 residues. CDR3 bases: TGCAGTGCTCCTCCGGGACAGGGAGGGGAGACCCAGTACTTC. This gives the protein CSAPPGQGGETQYF.

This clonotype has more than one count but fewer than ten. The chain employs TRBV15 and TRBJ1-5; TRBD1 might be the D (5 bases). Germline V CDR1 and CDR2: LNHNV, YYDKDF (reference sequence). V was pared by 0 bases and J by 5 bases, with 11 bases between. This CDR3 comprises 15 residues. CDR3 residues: CATSREAGGDQPQHF. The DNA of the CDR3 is TGTGCCACCAGCAGAGAAGCTGGGGGGGATCAGCCCCAGCATTTT.

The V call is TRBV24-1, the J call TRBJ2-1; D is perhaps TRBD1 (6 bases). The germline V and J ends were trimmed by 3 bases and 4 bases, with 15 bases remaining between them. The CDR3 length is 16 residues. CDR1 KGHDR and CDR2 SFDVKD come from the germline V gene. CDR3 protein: CATSDPRGPKYNEQFF. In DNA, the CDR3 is TGTGCCACCAGTGATCCCAGGGGACCTAAGTACAATGAGCAGTTCTTC.

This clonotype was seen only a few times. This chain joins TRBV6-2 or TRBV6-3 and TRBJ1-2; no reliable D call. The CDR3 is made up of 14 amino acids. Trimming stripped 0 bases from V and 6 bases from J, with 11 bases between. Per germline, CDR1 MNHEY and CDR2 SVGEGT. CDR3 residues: CASSYSNSFDGYTF. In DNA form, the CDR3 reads TGTGCCAGCAGTTACTCGAACAGTTTCGATGGCTACACCTTC.